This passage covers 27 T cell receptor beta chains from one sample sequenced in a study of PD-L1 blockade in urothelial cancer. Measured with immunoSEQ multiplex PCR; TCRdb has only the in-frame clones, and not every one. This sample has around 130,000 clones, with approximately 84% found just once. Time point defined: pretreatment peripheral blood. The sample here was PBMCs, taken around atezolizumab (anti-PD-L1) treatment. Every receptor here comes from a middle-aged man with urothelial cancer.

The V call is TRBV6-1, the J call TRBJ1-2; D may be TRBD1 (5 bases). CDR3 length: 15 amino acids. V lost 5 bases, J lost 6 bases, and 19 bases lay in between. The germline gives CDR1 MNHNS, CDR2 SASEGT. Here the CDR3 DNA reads TGTGCCAGCAGTCACGAACTCGACAGATTAAATGGCTACACCTTC. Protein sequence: CASSHELDRLNGYTF.

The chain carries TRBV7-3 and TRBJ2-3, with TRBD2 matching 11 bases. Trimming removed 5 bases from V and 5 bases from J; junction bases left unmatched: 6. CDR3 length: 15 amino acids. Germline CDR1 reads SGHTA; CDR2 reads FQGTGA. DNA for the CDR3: TGTGCCAGCAGCAAACTAGCGGGAGCTATAGATACGCAGTATTTT. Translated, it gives CASSKLAGAIDTQYF.

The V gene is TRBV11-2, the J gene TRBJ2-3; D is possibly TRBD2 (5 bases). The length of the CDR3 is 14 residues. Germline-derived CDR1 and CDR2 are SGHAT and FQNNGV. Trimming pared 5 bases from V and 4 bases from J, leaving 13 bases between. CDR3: CASSPRPGADTQYF. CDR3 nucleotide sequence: TGTGCCAGCAGCCCTCGTCCCGGGGCAGATACGCAGTATTTT.

The CDR3 loop is CASSMRLAVNEQFF. For the CDR3, the DNA is TGTGCCAGTAGTATGCGACTAGCCGTCAATGAGCAGTTCTTC. The rearrangement joins TRBV19 to TRBJ2-1; TRBD2 agrees at 7 bases. V dropped 3 bases and J dropped 6; count of bases not matched to a gene: 5. The CDR3 contains 14 residues. Germline loops: CDR1 LNHDA, CDR2 SQIVND (reference sequence).

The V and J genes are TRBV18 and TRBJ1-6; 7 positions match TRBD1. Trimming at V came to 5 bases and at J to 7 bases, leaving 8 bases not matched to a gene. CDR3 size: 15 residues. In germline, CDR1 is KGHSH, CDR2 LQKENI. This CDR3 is CASSDQGGMNSPLHF. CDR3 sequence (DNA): TGTGCCAGCTCAGACCAGGGGGGTATGAATTCACCCCTCCACTTT.

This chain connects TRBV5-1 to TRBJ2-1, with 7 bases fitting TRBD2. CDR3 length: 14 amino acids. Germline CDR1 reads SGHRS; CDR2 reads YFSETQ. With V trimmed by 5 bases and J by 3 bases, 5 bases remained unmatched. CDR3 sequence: CASSERDYYNEQFF. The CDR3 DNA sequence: TGCGCCAGCAGTGAGCGGGACTACTACAATGAGCAGTTCTTC.

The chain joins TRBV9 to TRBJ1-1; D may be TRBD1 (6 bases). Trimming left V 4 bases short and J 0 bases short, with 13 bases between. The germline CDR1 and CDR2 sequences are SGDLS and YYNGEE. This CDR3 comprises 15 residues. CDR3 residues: CASSRGTGLNTEAFF. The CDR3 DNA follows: TGTGCCAGCAGCCGTGGAACAGGGCTGAACACTGAAGCTTTCTTT.

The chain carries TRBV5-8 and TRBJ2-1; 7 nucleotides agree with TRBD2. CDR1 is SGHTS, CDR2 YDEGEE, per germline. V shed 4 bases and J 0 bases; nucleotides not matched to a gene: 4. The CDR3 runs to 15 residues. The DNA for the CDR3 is TGTGCCAGCAGCCCCCGGGACTACTCCTACAATGAGCAGTTCTTC. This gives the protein CASSPRDYSYNEQFF.

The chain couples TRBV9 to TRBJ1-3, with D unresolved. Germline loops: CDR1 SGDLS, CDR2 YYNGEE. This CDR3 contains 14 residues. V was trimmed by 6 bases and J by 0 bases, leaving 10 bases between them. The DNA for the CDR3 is TGTGCCAGCACGGGTGCGAGCTCTGGAAACACCATATATTTT. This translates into CASTGASSGNTIYF.

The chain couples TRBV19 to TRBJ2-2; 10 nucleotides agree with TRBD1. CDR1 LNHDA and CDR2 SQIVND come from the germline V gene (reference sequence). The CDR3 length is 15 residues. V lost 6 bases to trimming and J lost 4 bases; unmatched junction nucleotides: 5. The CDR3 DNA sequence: TGTGCCAGTAGCACGGACAGGGGGGCCACCGGGGAGCTGTTTTTT. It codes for CASSTDRGATGELFF. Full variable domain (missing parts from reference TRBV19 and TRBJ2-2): DGGITQSPKYLFRKEGQNVTLSCEQNLNHDAMYWYRQDPGQGLRLIYYSQIVNDFQKGDIAEGYSVSREKKESFPLTVTSAQKNPTAFYLCASSTDRGATGELFFGEGSRLTVL.

CDR3 DNA: TGTGCCTGGGACCAGGGGGCGTGGGGCTACACCTTC. Translated, it gives CAWDQGAWGYTF. The chain recombines TRBV30 with TRBJ1-2; 8 bases are shared with TRBD1. The V and J ends lost 5 bases and 8 bases, in that order; junction bases with no gene match: 7. Germline CDR1 and CDR2: GTSNPN and SVGIG (reference sequence). The CDR3 runs 12 residues.

CDR3 nucleotides: TGTGCCAGCAGTCCTACTCTAAACCAAGAGACCCAGTACTTC. Encoded protein: CASSPTLNQETQYF. V is TRBV13 and J is TRBJ2-5, with unresolved D. The CDR3 is 14 amino acids. Germline V gene sequence: CDR1 PRHDT, CDR2 FYEKMQ (reference sequence). Trimming took off 6 bases at V and 0 bases at J, with 11 bases between the two ends.

CDR3 DNA sequence: TGCGCCAGCAGCCTCACAGGGGGCCGAACGGCTAATGAAAAACTGTTTTTT. Amino acid sequence: CASSLTGGRTANEKLFF. The chain joins TRBV4-1 to TRBJ1-4; 9 bases are shared with TRBD1. The germline V gene has CDR1 MGHRA and CDR2 YSYEKL. The CDR3 consists of 17 residues. The V gene end was trimmed by 4 bases and the J gene end by 3 bases; junction bases not matched to a gene: 9.

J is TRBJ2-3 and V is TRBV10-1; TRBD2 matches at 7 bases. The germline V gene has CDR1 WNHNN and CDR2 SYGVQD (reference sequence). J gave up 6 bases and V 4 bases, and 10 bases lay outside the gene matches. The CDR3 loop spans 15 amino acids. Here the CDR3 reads CASSVGGFHIDTQYF. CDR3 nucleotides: TGCGCCAGCAGTGTGGGAGGGTTCCACATCGATACGCAGTATTTT.

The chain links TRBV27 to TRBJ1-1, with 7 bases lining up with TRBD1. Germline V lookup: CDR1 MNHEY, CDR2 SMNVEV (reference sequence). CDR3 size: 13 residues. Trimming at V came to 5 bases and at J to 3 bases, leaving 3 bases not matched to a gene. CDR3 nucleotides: TGTGCCAGCAGTAACAGGGGTTACACTGAAGCTTTCTTT. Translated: CASSNRGYTEAFF.

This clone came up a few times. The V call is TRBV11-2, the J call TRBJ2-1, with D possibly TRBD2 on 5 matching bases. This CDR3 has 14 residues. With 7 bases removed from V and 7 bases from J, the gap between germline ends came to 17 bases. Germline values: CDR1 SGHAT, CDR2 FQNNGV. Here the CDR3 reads CASTPGQRINEQFF. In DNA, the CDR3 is TGTGCCAGCACCCCTGGCCAGCGGATAAATGAGCAGTTCTTC.

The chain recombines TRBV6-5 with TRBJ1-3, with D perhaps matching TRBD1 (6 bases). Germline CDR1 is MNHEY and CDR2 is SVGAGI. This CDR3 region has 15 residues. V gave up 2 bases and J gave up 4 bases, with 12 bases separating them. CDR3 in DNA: TGTGCCAGCAGTTACGGGTACGGACAGGGAAACACCATATATTTT. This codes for CASSYGYGQGNTIYF.

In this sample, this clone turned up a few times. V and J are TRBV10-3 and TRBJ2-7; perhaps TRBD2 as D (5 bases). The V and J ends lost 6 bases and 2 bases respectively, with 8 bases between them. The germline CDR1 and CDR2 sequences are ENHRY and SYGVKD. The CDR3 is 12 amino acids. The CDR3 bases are TGTGCCATCAGCAGGACTCCCTACGAGCAGTACTTC. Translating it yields CAISRTPYEQYF.

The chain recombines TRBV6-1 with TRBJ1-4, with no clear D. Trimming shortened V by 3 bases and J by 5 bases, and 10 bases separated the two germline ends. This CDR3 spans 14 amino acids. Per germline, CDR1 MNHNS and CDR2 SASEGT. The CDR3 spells CASSDGSGNEKLFF. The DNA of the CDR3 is TGTGCCAGCAGTGATGGGAGTGGGAATGAAAAACTGTTTTTT.

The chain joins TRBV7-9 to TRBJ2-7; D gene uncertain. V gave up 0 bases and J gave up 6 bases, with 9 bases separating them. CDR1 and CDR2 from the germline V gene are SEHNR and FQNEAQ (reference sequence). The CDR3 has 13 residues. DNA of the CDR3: TGTGCCAGCAGCTTAGCGGCCCGCGGCGAGCAGTACTTC. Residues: CASSLAARGEQYF.

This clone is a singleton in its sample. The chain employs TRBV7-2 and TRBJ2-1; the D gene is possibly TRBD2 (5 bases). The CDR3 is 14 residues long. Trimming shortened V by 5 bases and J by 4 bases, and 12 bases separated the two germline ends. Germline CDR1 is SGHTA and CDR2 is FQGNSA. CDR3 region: CASSIGDEYNEQFF. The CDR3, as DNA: TGTGCCAGCAGCATCGGGGATGAGTACAATGAGCAGTTCTTC.

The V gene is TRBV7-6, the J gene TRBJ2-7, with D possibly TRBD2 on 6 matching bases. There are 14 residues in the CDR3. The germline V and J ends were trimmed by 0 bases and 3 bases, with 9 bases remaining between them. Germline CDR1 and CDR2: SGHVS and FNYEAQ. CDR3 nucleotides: TGTGCCAGCAGCTTAGCGGCGGGAAACTACGAGCAGTACTTC. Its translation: CASSLAAGNYEQYF.

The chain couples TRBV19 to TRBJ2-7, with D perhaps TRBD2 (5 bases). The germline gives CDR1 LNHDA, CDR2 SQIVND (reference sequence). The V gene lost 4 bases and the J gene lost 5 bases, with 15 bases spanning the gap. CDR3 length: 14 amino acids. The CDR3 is CASSKLGSRDEQYF. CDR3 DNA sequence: TGTGCCAGTAGTAAACTAGGTTCCCGGGACGAGCAGTACTTC.

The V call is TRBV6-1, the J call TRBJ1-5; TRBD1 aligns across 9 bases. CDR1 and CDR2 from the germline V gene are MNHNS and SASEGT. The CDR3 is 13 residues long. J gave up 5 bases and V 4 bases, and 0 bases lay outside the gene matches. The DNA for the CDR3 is TGTGCCAGCAGTGGGACAGGGGATCAGCCCCAGCATTTT. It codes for CASSGTGDQPQHF.

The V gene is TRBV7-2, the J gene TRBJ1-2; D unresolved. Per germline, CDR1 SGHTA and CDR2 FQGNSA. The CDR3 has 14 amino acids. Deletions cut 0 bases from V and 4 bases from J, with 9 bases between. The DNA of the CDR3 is TGTGCCAGCAGCTTAGCCGAGGGAAGCTATGGCTACACCTTC. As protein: CASSLAEGSYGYTF.

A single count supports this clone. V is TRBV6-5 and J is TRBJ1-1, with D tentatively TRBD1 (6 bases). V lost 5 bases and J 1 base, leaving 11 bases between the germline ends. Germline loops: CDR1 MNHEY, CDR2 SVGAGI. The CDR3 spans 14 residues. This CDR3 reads CASSPGHPNTEAFF. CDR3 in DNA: TGTGCCAGCAGTCCGGGACACCCGAACACTGAAGCTTTCTTT.

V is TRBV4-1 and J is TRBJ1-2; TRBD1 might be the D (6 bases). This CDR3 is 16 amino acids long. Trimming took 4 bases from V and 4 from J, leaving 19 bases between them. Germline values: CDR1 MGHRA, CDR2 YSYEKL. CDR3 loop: CASSRRGDTVGYGYTF. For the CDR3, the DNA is TGCGCCAGCAGCCGGCGGGGGGACACCGTCGGCTATGGCTACACCTTC.